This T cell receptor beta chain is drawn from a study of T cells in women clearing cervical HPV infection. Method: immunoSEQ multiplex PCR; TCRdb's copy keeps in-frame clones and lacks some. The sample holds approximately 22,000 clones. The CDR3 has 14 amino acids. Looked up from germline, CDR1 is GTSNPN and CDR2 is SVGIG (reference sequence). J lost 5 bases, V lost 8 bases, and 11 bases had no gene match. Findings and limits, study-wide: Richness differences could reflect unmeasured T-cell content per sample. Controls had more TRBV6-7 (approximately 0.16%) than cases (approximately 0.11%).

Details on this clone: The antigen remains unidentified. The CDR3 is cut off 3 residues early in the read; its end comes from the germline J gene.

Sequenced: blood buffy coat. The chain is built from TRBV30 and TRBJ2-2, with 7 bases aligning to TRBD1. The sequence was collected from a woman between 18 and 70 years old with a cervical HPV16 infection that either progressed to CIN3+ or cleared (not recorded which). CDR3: CALQGGLETGELFF. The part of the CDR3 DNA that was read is TGTGCCCTACAAGGGGGCCTAGAAACCGGGGAG.